The 22 T cell receptor beta chains presented below share a single source sample, sequenced in a study of T cell repertoires in cytomegalovirus infection. What these receptors recognize is not known. MiXCR, applied by TCRdb to the reads, yields one record per CDR3 protein. The sample lists 110,000 to 150,000 distinct CDR3 sequences, over 30% seen once, with around 50% in the top ten. This specimen was CD8+ T cells from cultured PBMCs, taken from culture after CMV antigen stimulation. These receptor sequences come from a human donor in good health (CMV status not recorded). Some clones in this sample may be carry-over from other donors' samples.

This chain connects TRBV12-3 or TRBV12-4 to TRBJ1-5; D is uncertain. The germline V and J ends were trimmed by 6 bases and 11 bases, with 14 bases remaining between them. The CDR3 has 12 residues. CDR3 sequence reads: CASSPYRGAQHF. Here the CDR3 DNA reads TGTGCCAGCAGCCCGTACCGTGGAGCCCAGCATTTT.

The chain has TRBV6-6 and TRBJ1-3; unclear D gene. This CDR3 has 16 residues. Deletions cut 0 bases from V and 0 bases from J, with 9 bases between. The germline CDR1 and CDR2 sequences are MNHNY and SVGAGI (reference sequence). The DNA of the CDR3 is TGTGCCAGCAGTTACTCGAATGAGGGCTCTGGAAACACCATATATTTT. Encoded protein: CASSYSNEGSGNTIYF.

The chain is built from TRBV7-6 and TRBJ2-3; 9 bases fit TRBD2. Trimming cost V 0 bases and J 2 bases; bases outside gene matches: 6. The CDR3 has 17 amino acids. Germline V gene data show CDR1 as SGHVS and CDR2 as FNYEAQ. The CDR3 region is CASSLALASGNTDTQYF. The CDR3 nucleotides read TGTGCCAGCAGCTTAGCGTTGGCTAGCGGGAACACAGATACGCAGTATTTT.

This rearrangement joins TRBV7-8 to TRBJ2-7; D assignment may be TRBD1 or TRBD2 (6 bases each). Trimming cost V 1 base and J 3 bases, with 10 bases left between them. CDR1 and CDR2 (germline): SGHVS, FQNEAQ. CDR3 length: 14 residues. The CDR3 spells CASSLGGAVYEQYF. In DNA form, the CDR3 reads TGTGCCAGCAGCTTAGGGGGGGCCGTCTACGAGCAGTACTTC.

The chain links TRBV20-1 to TRBJ1-2, with 11 nucleotides matching TRBD1. The V and J ends lost 5 bases and 8 bases, in that order; junction bases with no gene match: 7. The CDR3 covers 13 residues. Germline assignment: CDR1 DFQATT and CDR2 SNEGSKA (reference sequence). CDR3 region: CSAPRGTGGGYTF. CDR3 coding DNA: TGCAGTGCTCCAAGGGGGACAGGGGGGGGCTACACCTTC.

V gene TRBV5-4 combines with J gene TRBJ2-1; TRBD2 agrees at 13 bases. There are 15 residues in the CDR3. Germline V lookup: CDR1 SGHNT, CDR2 YYREEE (reference sequence). The ends lost 4 bases at V and 7 bases at J; junction bases unmatched: 5. The CDR3: CASSILAGGKNEQFF. The CDR3 bases are TGTGCCAGCAGCATACTAGCGGGGGGGAAAAATGAGCAGTTCTTC.

This clonotype has a handful of counts. The V call is TRBV11-1, the J call TRBJ2-7; D is ambiguous. CDR3 length: 14 residues. Per the germline V gene, CDR1 is SGHAT and CDR2 is FQDESV (reference sequence). V was shortened by 1 base and J by 3 bases, with 10 bases between the two germline ends. DNA for the CDR3: TGTGCCAGCAGCTTAGGAGCGCTTTACTACGAGCAGTACTTC. It codes for CASSLGALYYEQYF.

This clonotype appeared a few times. This chain uses TRBV25-1 with TRBJ2-7; D not certain. Germline assignment: CDR1 MGHDK and CDR2 SYGVNS. The ends were cut back, 1 base at V and 1 base at J, with 11 bases in the middle. This CDR3 is 15 amino acids long. The CDR3 sequence: CASSESGQLSYEQYF. Written as DNA, the CDR3 is TGTGCCAGCAGTGAATCCGGCCAGTTGTCCTACGAGCAGTACTTC.

This clonotype was picked up many times. The chain joins TRBV7-8 to TRBJ1-2, with 8 bases fitting TRBD1. Germline assignment: CDR1 SGHVS and CDR2 FQNEAQ. V shed 5 bases and J 8 bases; nucleotides not matched to a gene: 13. The CDR3 covers 15 residues. The CDR3 sequence: CASSPSMDREEGYTF. In nucleotides, the CDR3 is TGTGCCAGCAGCCCCTCCATGGACAGGGAGGAGGGCTACACCTTC.

This chain links TRBV6-1 with TRBJ2-1; 7 nucleotides align to TRBD1. Losses at the gene ends were 3 bases for V and 4 bases for J; bases not matched to a gene: 9. The CDR3 is made up of 16 amino acids. Looked up from germline, CDR1 is MNHNS and CDR2 is SASEGT. The CDR3 DNA follows: TGTGCCAGCAGTGAGACCTGGCAGGGGGAATACAATGAGCAGTTCTTC. This translates into CASSETWQGEYNEQFF.

At least ten counts were recorded for this clonotype. Compared with germline, one end of the junction differs, possibly owing to a read error. The genes are TRBV4-1 and TRBJ1-5, with D tentatively TRBD1 (5 bases). Germline V gene lookup returns CDR1 MGHRA and CDR2 YSYEKL. The CDR3 totals 13 residues. CDR3 DNA: TGTGCCAGCAGCTGGGACAGCAATCAGCCCCAGCATTTT. Its translation: CASSWDSNQPQHF.

On this clonotype: At one boundary the junction diverges from the germline segment, which might be a read error. V is TRBV6-5 and J is TRBJ2-3, with 10 bases matching TRBD2. Germline CDR1 MNHEY, CDR2 SVGAGI. This CDR3 contains 14 residues. CDR3 in DNA: TGTGCCAGCAGCCCTACTAGCGGGGCGGATATGCAGTATTTT. This encodes CASSPTSGADMQYF.

The table lists this clonotype with a few counts. The V gene is TRBV5-4, the J gene TRBJ2-5; D is uncertain. The length of the CDR3 is 12 residues. Germline CDR1 SGHNT, CDR2 YYREEE (reference sequence). V shed 1 base and J shed 5 bases, with 6 bases lying between them. The CDR3 is CASSLQAETQYF. As DNA, the CDR3 is TGTGCCAGCAGCTTGCAGGCCGAGACCCAGTACTTC.

The rearrangement links TRBV9 to TRBJ1-2; a weak D match, TRBD1 (5 bases). The CDR3 spans 13 residues. Trimming stripped 1 base from V and 6 bases from J, with 10 bases between. Germline CDR1 reads SGDLS; CDR2 reads YYNGEE. The CDR3 bases are TGTGCCAGCAGCGTAAGTCAGGGAGATGGCTACACCTTC. Amino acid sequence: CASSVSQGDGYTF.

The chain links TRBV27 to TRBJ2-1; a weak D match, TRBD1 (6 bases). CDR3 length equals 14 residues. Trimming removed 4 bases from V and 4 bases from J, with 11 bases in between. CDR1 and CDR2 from the germline V gene are MNHEY and SMNVEV (reference sequence). As DNA, the CDR3 is TGTGCCAGCAGTTCCCGAGGGGGATACAATGAGCAGTTCTTC. It specifies CASSSRGGYNEQFF.

The rearrangement uses TRBV6-1 and TRBJ2-7, with D uncertain. The CDR3 spans 15 residues. V shed 1 base and J shed 0 bases, with 10 bases lying between them. In germline, CDR1 is MNHNS, CDR2 SASEGT. The DNA of the CDR3 is TGTGCCAGCAGTGAAGTAGGGCAGGCCTCCTACGAGCAGTACTTC. The encoded protein is CASSEVGQASYEQYF.

This clonotype was recorded only once. The rearrangement uses TRBV28 and TRBJ2-5; 12 bases match TRBD2. The germline V gene has CDR1 MDHEN and CDR2 SYDVKM. V gave up 2 bases and J gave up 2 bases; unmatched junction bases: 0. This CDR3 contains 15 residues. The chain's CDR3 is CASSLTSGGQETQYF. The CDR3 region has the DNA TGTGCCAGCAGTTTAACTAGCGGGGGGCAAGAGACCCAGTACTTC.

Many counts were recorded for this clonotype. This chain links TRBV2 with TRBJ1-2; 10 bases agree with TRBD1. V was clipped by 8 bases and J by 5 bases; unmatched bases: 2. This CDR3 comprises 12 residues. The germline CDR1 and CDR2 sequences are SNHLY and FYNNEI. CDR3 nucleotides: TGTGCCAGCGGGACAGGGGTTTATGGCTACACCTTC. It encodes CASGTGVYGYTF.

The rearrangement uses TRBV28 and TRBJ2-7, with D uncertain. The V gene's germline CDR1 is MDHEN and CDR2 SYDVKM. The CDR3 contains 13 residues. Trimming removed 2 bases at V and 0 bases at J, with 5 bases between. The CDR3 spells CASSLPDSYEQYF. The CDR3 DNA reads TGTGCCAGCAGTTTACCGGACTCCTACGAGCAGTACTTC.

V and J are TRBV12-3 or TRBV12-4 and TRBJ2-1; 8 bases are a match to TRBD1. The J segment lost 0 bases and the V segment lost 7 bases, leaving 2 bases of the junction unmatched. The CDR3 contains 14 residues. CDR3 sequence: CASNDRGSYNEQFF. The CDR3 nucleotides are TGTGCCAGCAACGACAGGGGCTCCTACAATGAGCAGTTCTTC.

This chain uses TRBV7-9 with TRBJ1-1; 7 positions match TRBD1. The V and J ends lost 5 bases and 5 bases, in that order; junction bases with no gene match: 5. From germline, CDR1 is SEHNR and CDR2 FQNEAQ (reference sequence). The CDR3 is 13 residues long. The CDR3 region is CASSANRGTEAFF. CDR3 bases: TGTGCCAGCAGCGCCAACAGGGGAACTGAAGCTTTCTTT.

The chain combines TRBV6-5 with TRBJ2-7; D possibly corresponds to TRBD2 (5 bases). Germline loops: CDR1 MNHEY, CDR2 SVGAGI. CDR3 length: 13 amino acids. The V gene lost 0 bases and the J gene lost 4 bases, with 7 bases spanning the gap. The CDR3 spells CASSYSGEYEQYF. In DNA form, the CDR3 reads TGTGCCAGCAGTTACTCCGGGGAATACGAGCAGTACTTC.